A single sample is the source of the 17 T cell receptor beta chains below, sequenced in a study of T cells expressing NK-cell markers. TCRdb reworked the 5' RACE reads into one entry per CDR3 protein, no DNA. In all, the sample yields 350,000 to 450,000 distinct CDR3 sequences. The sample consisted of blood T cells: a sorted CD56 or NKG2C T cell subset, CD4+ or CD8+ T cells, or bulk PBMC T cells (not recorded which). The receptors here all came from a man aged 18 to 70 in good health.

The chain uses TRBV3-1 and TRBJ1-1. The CDR3 runs 11 residues. Germline V CDR1 and CDR2: LGHDT, YNNKEL (reference sequence). CDR3 sequence reads: CASSQGDLAFF.

The J gene is TRBJ2-2, the V gene TRBV12-3 or TRBV12-4; absent DNA, TCRdb's TRBD1 call cannot be checked. The CDR3 covers 16 residues. The CDR3 region is CASILFRGAGVGELFF.

The chain has TRBV20-1 and TRBJ2-1; TCRdb's D call of TRBD1 is untestable without DNA. Germline values: CDR1 DFQATT, CDR2 SNEGSKA (reference sequence). This CDR3 is built from 12 residues. CDR3 amino acids: CSARVGGYEQFF.

This rearrangement joins TRBV7-9 to TRBJ2-7; TCRdb selects TRBD1, and the lack of DNA leaves this call unchecked. The CDR3 runs to 15 residues. Germline assignment: CDR1 SEHNR and CDR2 FQNEAQ (reference sequence). The CDR3 is CASSPGYGDSYEQYF.

The chain joins TRBV12-3 or TRBV12-4 to TRBJ2-2; TCRdb picks TRBD2, but there is no DNA to check that call. This CDR3 has 17 residues. The CDR3 region is CASSRGTSGRVTGELFF.

The V call is TRBV7-2, the J call TRBJ1-5; TCRdb picks TRBD1, but there is no DNA to check that call. The CDR3 covers 13 residues. The germline V gene encodes CDR1 SGHTA and CDR2 FQGNSA. CDR3 residues: CASSAEQGQPQHF. Variable domain in full (rest from reference TRBV7-2 and TRBJ1-5): GAGVSQSPSNKVTEKGKDVELRCDPISGHTALYWYRQSLGQGLEFLIYFQGNSAPDKSGLPSDRFSAERTGGSVSTLTIQRTQQEDSAVYLCASSAEQGQPQHFGDGTRLSIL.

This chain connects TRBV6-2 or TRBV6-3 to TRBJ1-2; TCRdb's D call of TRBD1 is untestable without DNA. Per the germline V gene, CDR1 is MNHEY and CDR2 is SVGEGT. The CDR3 totals 14 residues. This CDR3 is CASRSTGGGYGYTF.

This chain joins TRBV20-1 and TRBJ1-1; TCRdb selects TRBD1, and the lack of DNA leaves this call unchecked. The CDR3 is 14 residues long. Germline lookup yields CDR1 DFQATT and CDR2 SNEGSKA (reference sequence). CDR3 residues: CSAGPRGALTEAFF.

V is TRBV11-2 and J is TRBJ2-1; the D call from TCRdb, TRBD2, cannot be confirmed without DNA. Germline V gene data show CDR1 as SGHAT and CDR2 as FQNNGV. The CDR3 is 19 amino acids. The CDR3: CASRPIPGTSGGAIYEQFF.

This CDR3 reads CASMGTATTNTEAFF. The chain couples TRBV6-1 to TRBJ1-1. From germline, CDR1 is MNHNS and CDR2 SASEGT. The length of the CDR3 is 15 residues.

The rearrangement uses TRBV9 and TRBJ2-7; TCRdb lists TRBD1, though no DNA is available to test this call. The CDR3 is 15 amino acids. Germline values: CDR1 SGDLS, CDR2 YYNGEE. CDR3 region: CASSVTGDPLYEQYF.

This chain joins TRBV20-1 and TRBJ1-4; absent DNA, TCRdb's TRBD1 call cannot be checked. The CDR3 sequence is 11 residues long. Germline-derived CDR1 and CDR2 are DFQATT and SNEGSKA (reference sequence). CDR3 amino acids: CSAGRGSRLFF.

The chain has TRBV12-3 or TRBV12-4 and TRBJ1-1. This CDR3 spans 14 amino acids. The chain's CDR3 is CATRSKISSTEAFF.

The chain has TRBV28 and TRBJ2-7; the D gene TCRdb calls, TRBD1, cannot be checked with no DNA. This CDR3 is 15 amino acids long. Germline loops: CDR1 MDHEN, CDR2 SYDVKM. CDR3: CASVATGTGSYEQYF.

The chain uses TRBV20-1 and TRBJ2-1. CDR1 is DFQATT and CDR2 is SNEGSKA in the germline V gene (reference sequence). The CDR3 has 15 amino acids. CDR3 residues: CSARSLAEGGNEQFF.

This rearrangement joins TRBV7-3 to TRBJ2-5; checking the TCRdb D call of TRBD2 is not possible without DNA. The CDR3 contains 15 residues. Germline-derived CDR1 and CDR2 are SGHTA and FQGTGA. The CDR3 loop reads CASSPSGGPQETQYF.

V is TRBV29-1 and J is TRBJ1-2. CDR1 SQVTM and CDR2 ANQGSEA come from the germline V gene. This CDR3 is built from 16 residues. The CDR3 region is CSVEALPGGFNYGYTF.